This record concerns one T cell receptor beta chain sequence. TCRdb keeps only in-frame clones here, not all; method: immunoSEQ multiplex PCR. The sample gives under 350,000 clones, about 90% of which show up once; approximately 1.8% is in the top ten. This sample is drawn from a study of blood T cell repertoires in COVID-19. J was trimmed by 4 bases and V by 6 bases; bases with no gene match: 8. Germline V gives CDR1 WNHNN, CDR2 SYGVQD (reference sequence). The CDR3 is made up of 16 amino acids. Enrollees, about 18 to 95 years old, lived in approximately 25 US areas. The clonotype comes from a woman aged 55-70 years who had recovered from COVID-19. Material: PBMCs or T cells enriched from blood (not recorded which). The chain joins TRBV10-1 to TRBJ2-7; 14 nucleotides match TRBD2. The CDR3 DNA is TGCGCCAGCAGCTATGGGACTAGCGGGAGTTGGTACGAGCAGTACTTC. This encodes CASSYGTSGSWYEQYF.